These T cell receptor beta chains were read from a single sample in a study of cytomegalovirus exposure and HLA in healthy donors. Produced via immunoSEQ multiplex PCR; TCRdb's table is partial and in-frame only. Altogether about 180,000 clones are present, around 81% being singletons, with the ten largest covering around 5.7%. Sequencing used PBMCs. The receptor set was obtained from a man aged 40-49 years in good health and CMV-seronegative. Both conserved end residues are part of each CDR3. The D gene is left open where the match is weak. A clone size is listed for some rows: how often the clone was seen (once, few, many), or a class if it is expanded.

j_gene: TRBJ1-2
v_gene: TRBV7-2
abundance: .
d_gene: TRBD1
CDR3nt: TGTGCCAGCAGCTTGGACAGGGGGGGCTACACCTTC
CDR3aa: CASSLDRGGYTF

j_gene: TRBJ2-3
v_gene: TRBV19
abundance: .
d_gene: TRBD2
CDR3nt: TGTGCCAGTACAACGACTAGCGGGGTTCCCAAGGGTACGCAGTATTTT
CDR3aa: CASTTTSGVPKGTQYF

j_gene: TRBJ2-7
v_gene: TRBV7-9
abundance: .
d_gene: .
CDR3nt: TGTGCCAGCAGCAGGGACAATCCCGAGCAGTACTTC
CDR3aa: CASSRDNPEQYF

j_gene: TRBJ2-7
v_gene: TRBV19
abundance: .
d_gene: .
CDR3nt: TGTGCCAGTAGTGTCCCCGGGACTCCCTCCGAGCAGTACTTC
CDR3aa: CASSVPGTPSEQYF

j_gene: TRBJ2-3
v_gene: TRBV19
abundance: .
d_gene: .
CDR3nt: TGTGCCAGTAGTTCCCGCGTTGGTGGGGGGGCTGATACGCAGTATTTT
CDR3aa: CASSSRVGGGADTQYF

j_gene: TRBJ2-3
v_gene: TRBV5-1
abundance: once
d_gene: TRBD1
CDR3nt: TGCGCCAGCAGCCCGGGGCAGGGGGCGGCAGATACGCAGTATTTT
CDR3aa: CASSPGQGAADTQYF

j_gene: TRBJ1-2
v_gene: TRBV2
abundance: .
d_gene: .
CDR3nt: TGTGCCAGCAGCCTTGACAGGTCCCCTAACTATGGCTACACCTTC
CDR3aa: CASSLDRSPNYGYTF

j_gene: TRBJ1-2
v_gene: TRBV4-3
abundance: .
d_gene: TRBD1
CDR3nt: TGCGCCAGCAGCCCGGGCGAAAGGGGGCTCTATGGCTACACCTTC
CDR3aa: CASSPGERGLYGYTF

j_gene: TRBJ2-7
v_gene: TRBV5-1
abundance: .
d_gene: .
CDR3nt: TGCGCCAGTAACAACCAAAATACCCCCTACGAGCAGTACTTC
CDR3aa: CASNNQNTPYEQYF

j_gene: TRBJ1-2
v_gene: TRBV7-2
abundance: .
d_gene: .
CDR3nt: TGTGCCAGCAGCTTAGCTCACTCGGACTATGGCTACACCTTC
CDR3aa: CASSLAHSDYGYTF

j_gene: TRBJ1-6
v_gene: TRBV9
abundance: few
d_gene: .
CDR3nt: TGTGCCAGCAGCACAGGGAATTCACCCCTCCACTTT
CDR3aa: CASSTGNSPLHF

j_gene: TRBJ2-7
v_gene: TRBV7-2
abundance: .
d_gene: TRBD1
CDR3nt: TGTGCCAGCAGCCTACAGGGGACCTACGAGCAGTACTTC
CDR3aa: CASSLQGTYEQYF

j_gene: TRBJ1-5
v_gene: TRBV19
abundance: .
d_gene: TRBD1
CDR3nt: TGTGCCAGTAGGCCAGGGGGATATGTTAGCAATCAGCCCCAGCATTTT
CDR3aa: CASRPGGYVSNQPQHF

j_gene: TRBJ2-3
v_gene: TRBV5-1
abundance: .
d_gene: .
CDR3nt: TGCGCCAGCAGCTTGGGGGAGTGGACAGATACGCAGTATTTT
CDR3aa: CASSLGEWTDTQYF

j_gene: TRBJ2-5
v_gene: TRBV30
abundance: .
d_gene: .
CDR3nt: TGTGCCTGGAGTCTGGGGGGGACCCAGTACTTC
CDR3aa: CAWSLGGTQYF

j_gene: TRBJ1-4
v_gene: TRBV5-6
abundance: .
d_gene: .
CDR3nt: TGTGCCAGCCCCCGGGGGGGGGAAGACGAAAAACTGTTTTTT
CDR3aa: CASPRGGEDEKLFF

j_gene: TRBJ1-6
v_gene: TRBV4-1
abundance: .
d_gene: .
CDR3nt: TGCGCCAGCAGCCAAGACGACGGGACTGACAGCTCCTATAATTCACCCCTCCACTTT
CDR3aa: CASSQDDGTDSSYNSPLHF

j_gene: TRBJ2-5
v_gene: TRBV6-6
abundance: .
d_gene: TRBD2
CDR3nt: TGTGCCAGCAGTTACTTTAAAGCGGGGGTGGAGACCCAGTACTTC
CDR3aa: CASSYFKAGVETQYF

j_gene: TRBJ1-2
v_gene: TRBV7-9
abundance: .
d_gene: TRBD1
CDR3nt: TGTGCCAGCAGCTTACAGGGGGCGGGCTATGGCTACACCTTC
CDR3aa: CASSLQGAGYGYTF

j_gene: TRBJ2-7
v_gene: TRBV10-3
abundance: few
d_gene: TRBD1
CDR3nt: TGTGCCATCAGTGAGAACAGGGGGGCCTACGAGCAGTACTTC
CDR3aa: CAISENRGAYEQYF

j_gene: TRBJ2-4
v_gene: TRBV18
abundance: .
d_gene: TRBD1
CDR3nt: TGTGCCAGCTCATTATCGACAGGGCTAGCCAAAAACATTCAGTACTTC
CDR3aa: CASSLSTGLAKNIQYF

j_gene: TRBJ2-7
v_gene: TRBV10-3
abundance: .
d_gene: TRBD2
CDR3nt: TGTGCCATCTCGGCTAGCGGGAGGTACGAGCAGTACTTC
CDR3aa: CAISASGRYEQYF

j_gene: TRBJ2-7
v_gene: TRBV2
abundance: .
d_gene: TRBD1
CDR3nt: TGTGCCAGCAGGCAGGACAGGTCCCTGGAGCAGTACTTC
CDR3aa: CASRQDRSLEQYF

j_gene: TRBJ1-4
v_gene: TRBV6-5
abundance: .
d_gene: TRBD1
CDR3nt: TGTGCCAGCAGTTACGTCAGGGGGCGTGAAAAACTGTTTTTT
CDR3aa: CASSYVRGREKLFF

j_gene: TRBJ1-3
v_gene: TRBV5-1
abundance: once
d_gene: TRBD1
CDR3nt: TGCGCCAGCAGCCTAACTACAGGGGCAAACACCATATATTTT
CDR3aa: CASSLTTGANTIYF

j_gene: TRBJ2-3
v_gene: TRBV4-1
abundance: .
d_gene: TRBD2
CDR3nt: TGCGCCAGCAGCCAAGAGGCTGGGACTAGCTTTTCCACTCCGTATTTT
CDR3aa: CASSQEAGTSFSTPYF

j_gene: TRBJ2-2
v_gene: TRBV5-4
abundance: .
d_gene: TRBD1
CDR3nt: TGTGCCAGCAGCTTCACAGGGGCCGGGGAGCTGTTTTTT
CDR3aa: CASSFTGAGELFF

j_gene: TRBJ1-1
v_gene: TRBV5-1
abundance: .
d_gene: TRBD1
CDR3nt: TGCGCCAGCAGGACCGGGGACAGAACAATTAACACTGAAGCTTTCTTT
CDR3aa: CASRTGDRTINTEAFF

j_gene: TRBJ1-2
v_gene: TRBV6-5
abundance: .
d_gene: .
CDR3nt: TGTGCCAGCAGTAGAAGTGGGGCTAGCTATGGCTACACCTTC
CDR3aa: CASSRSGASYGYTF

j_gene: TRBJ2-7
v_gene: TRBV5-6
abundance: .
d_gene: TRBD1
CDR3nt: TGTGCCAGCAAGCGGACAGGGGGCACCTACGAGCAGTACTTC
CDR3aa: CASKRTGGTYEQYF

j_gene: TRBJ1-3
v_gene: TRBV5-1
abundance: .
d_gene: TRBD1
CDR3nt: TGCGCCAGCAGCTCCGGGGATACAGGGGTCACTGGAAACACCATATATTTT
CDR3aa: CASSSGDTGVTGNTIYF

j_gene: TRBJ1-4
v_gene: TRBV5-1
abundance: .
d_gene: TRBD1
CDR3nt: TGCGCCAGCCGGGACAGCTTAAATGAAAAACTGTTTTTT
CDR3aa: CASRDSLNEKLFF

j_gene: TRBJ2-1
v_gene: TRBV25-1
abundance: .
d_gene: TRBD1
CDR3nt: TGTGCCAGCAGTGACGAAGGGACAGGGCAGTTCTTC
CDR3aa: CASSDEGTGQFF

j_gene: TRBJ2-5
v_gene: TRBV7-2
abundance: .
d_gene: .
CDR3nt: TGTGCCAGCAGCTTAAGGGTTATGGGGACTGAGACCCAGTACTTC
CDR3aa: CASSLRVMGTETQYF

j_gene: TRBJ2-7
v_gene: TRBV2
abundance: .
d_gene: TRBD1
CDR3nt: TGTGCCAGCAGCACAACGGGACAGAGTATCTACGAGCAGTACTTC
CDR3aa: CASSTTGQSIYEQYF

j_gene: TRBJ2-3
v_gene: TRBV9
abundance: .
d_gene: .
CDR3nt: TGTGCCAGCAGCTCGGGACTCCAAAGCACAGATACGCAGTATTTT
CDR3aa: CASSSGLQSTDTQYF

j_gene: TRBJ1-5
v_gene: TRBV4-3
abundance: few
d_gene: .
CDR3nt: TGCGCCAGCAGCCAAGAGGCGGTCAGCCGATATAGCAATCAGCCCCAGCATTTT
CDR3aa: CASSQEAVSRYSNQPQHF

j_gene: TRBJ1-2
v_gene: TRBV6-1
abundance: .
d_gene: .
CDR3nt: TGTGCCAGCAGTTTGACTCAGCAGGGCTACACCTTC
CDR3aa: CASSLTQQGYTF

j_gene: TRBJ2-3
v_gene: TRBV19
abundance: .
d_gene: .
CDR3nt: TGTGCCAGTAGTGCTGACTTAGCGTCGGGCACAGATACGCAGTATTTT
CDR3aa: CASSADLASGTDTQYF

j_gene: TRBJ1-1
v_gene: TRBV7-3
abundance: once
d_gene: .
CDR3nt: TGTGCCAGCAGCTTAGACAGCATGAACACTGAAGCTTTCTTT
CDR3aa: CASSLDSMNTEAFF

j_gene: TRBJ2-3
v_gene: TRBV27
abundance: few
d_gene: .
CDR3nt: TGTGCCAGCAAAGAAGGGGCCACAGATACGCAGTATTTT
CDR3aa: CASKEGATDTQYF